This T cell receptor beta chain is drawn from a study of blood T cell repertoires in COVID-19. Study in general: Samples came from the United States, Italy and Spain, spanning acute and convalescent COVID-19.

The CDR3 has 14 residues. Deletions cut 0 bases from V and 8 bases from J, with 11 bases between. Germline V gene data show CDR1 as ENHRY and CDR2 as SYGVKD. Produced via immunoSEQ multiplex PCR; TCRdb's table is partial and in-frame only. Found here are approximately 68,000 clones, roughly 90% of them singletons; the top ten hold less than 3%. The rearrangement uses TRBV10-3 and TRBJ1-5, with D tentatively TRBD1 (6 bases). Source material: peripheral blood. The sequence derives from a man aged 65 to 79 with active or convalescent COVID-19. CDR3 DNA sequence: TGTGCCATCAGTGAGTCGCGGGGGCTGGAGCCCCAGCATTTT. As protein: CAISESRGLEPQHF.